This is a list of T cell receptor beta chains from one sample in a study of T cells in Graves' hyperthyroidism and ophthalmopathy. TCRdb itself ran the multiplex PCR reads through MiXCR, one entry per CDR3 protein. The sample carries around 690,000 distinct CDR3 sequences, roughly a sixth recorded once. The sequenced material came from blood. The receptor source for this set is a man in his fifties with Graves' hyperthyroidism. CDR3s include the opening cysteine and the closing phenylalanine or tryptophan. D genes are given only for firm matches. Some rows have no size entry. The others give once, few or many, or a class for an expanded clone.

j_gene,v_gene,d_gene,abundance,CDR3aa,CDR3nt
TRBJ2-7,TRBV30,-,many,CAWIRVGAYYEQYF,TGTGCCTGGATCAGGGTAGGGGCCTACTACGAGCAGTACTTC
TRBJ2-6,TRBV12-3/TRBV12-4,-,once,CASIFLDGPGANVLTF,TGTGCCAGCATCTTTCTGGACGGCCCTGGGGCCAACGTCCTGACTTTC
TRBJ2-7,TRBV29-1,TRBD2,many,CSVTTSGWYEQYF,TGCAGCGTGACTACTAGCGGGTGGTACGAGCAGTACTTC
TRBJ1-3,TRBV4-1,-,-,CASSPVGGVSGNTIYF,TGCGCCAGCAGCCCAGTAGGGGGGGTCTCTGGAAACACCATATATTTT
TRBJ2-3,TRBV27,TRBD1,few,CASSTYRGGTDTQYF,TGTGCCAGCAGTACGTACAGGGGCGGGACAGATACGCAGTATTTT
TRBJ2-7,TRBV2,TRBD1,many,CASSEMGQQNSYEQYF,TGTGCCAGCAGTGAAATGGGACAGCAAAACTCCTACGAGCAGTACTTC
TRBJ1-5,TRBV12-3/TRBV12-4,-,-,CASSWGDNQPQHF,TGTGCCAGCAGCTGGGGTGACAATCAGCCCCAGCATTTT
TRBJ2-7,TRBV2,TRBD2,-,CASILAGGPHEQYF,TGTGCCAGCATCTTAGCGGGAGGGCCCCACGAGCAGTACTTC
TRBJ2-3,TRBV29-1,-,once,CSVVPSSEIGGFFKEMVPTDTQYF,TGCAGCGTTGTCCCGTCATCGGAAATTGGTGGGTTTTTCAAAGAGATGGTTCCCACAGATACGCAGTATTTT
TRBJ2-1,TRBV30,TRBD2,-,CACQPPGLAGGHFRNEQFF,TGTGCCTGCCAACCCCCGGGACTAGCGGGAGGGCATTTCCGGAATGAGCAGTTCTTC
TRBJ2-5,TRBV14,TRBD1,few,CASSPRQGAETQYF,TGTGCCAGCAGCCCCCGACAGGGGGCTGAGACCCAGTACTTC
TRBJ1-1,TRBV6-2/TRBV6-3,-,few,CASTLVGNTEAFF,TGTGCCAGCACTCTGGTAGGGAACACTGAAGCTTTCTTT
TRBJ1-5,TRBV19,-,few,CASSIPFDRSGNQPQHF,TGTGCCAGTAGTATCCCGTTTGACAGATCGGGGAATCAGCCCCAGCATTTT
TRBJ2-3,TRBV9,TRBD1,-,CASSEGVGQFGTQYF,TGTGCCAGCAGCGAGGGGGTGGGACAGTTCGGTACGCAGTATTTT
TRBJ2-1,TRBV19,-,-,CASSISGNTYNEQFF,TGTGCCAGTAGTATCTCGGGAAACACTTACAATGAGCAGTTCTTC
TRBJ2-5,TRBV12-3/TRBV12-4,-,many,CASSPTVVEETQYF,TGTGCCAGCAGTCCGACAGTGGTAGAAGAGACCCAGTACTTC
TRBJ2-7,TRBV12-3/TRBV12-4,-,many,CASSFAGVSYEQYF,TGTGCCAGCAGTTTCGCAGGGGTCTCCTACGAGCAGTACTTC
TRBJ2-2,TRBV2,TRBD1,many,CASSWTGSDGELFF,TGTGCCAGCAGTTGGACAGGGTCTGACGGGGAGCTGTTTTTT
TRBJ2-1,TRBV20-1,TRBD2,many,CSARDFSSGKYNEQFF,TGCAGTGCTAGAGATTTCTCCAGCGGGAAATACAATGAGCAGTTCTTC
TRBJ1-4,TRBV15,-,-,CATSGYPSRGQSEKLFF,TGTGCCACCAGCGGGTACCCGTCACGGGGCCAAAGTGAAAAACTGTTTTTT
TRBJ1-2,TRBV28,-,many,CASRTGIIQGYGYTF,TGTGCCAGCAGAACTGGGATTATTCAGGGCTATGGCTACACCTTC
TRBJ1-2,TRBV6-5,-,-,CVSSYSYGYTF,TGTGTCAGCAGTTATTCCTATGGCTACACCTTC
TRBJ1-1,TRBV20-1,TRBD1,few,CSAGFDRGRMEVNTEAFF,TGCAGTGCTGGATTCGACAGGGGAAGGATGGAGGTGAACACTGAAGCTTTCTTT
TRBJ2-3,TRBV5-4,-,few,CASSPIGGRDTQYF,TGTGCCAGCAGCCCGATAGGAGGGAGAGATACGCAGTATTTT
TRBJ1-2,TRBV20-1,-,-,CSALRQFLGGYTF,TGCAGTGCTCTACGACAGTTTCTTGGGGGCTACACCTTC
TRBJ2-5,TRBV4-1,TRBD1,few,CASSHLGQQETQYF,TGCGCCAGCAGCCATTTGGGACAGCAAGAGACCCAGTACTTC
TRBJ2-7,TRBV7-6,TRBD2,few,CASSNSGGSYEQYF,TGTGCCAGCAGCAATAGCGGGGGATCCTACGAGCAGTACTTC
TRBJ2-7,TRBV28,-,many,CASSLYKAYEQYF,TGTGCCAGCAGCCTCTATAAGGCCTACGAGCAGTACTTC
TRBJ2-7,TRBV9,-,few,CASSVGSTGALYEQYF,TGTGCCAGCAGCGTAGGCTCGACTGGGGCGTTATACGAGCAGTACTTC
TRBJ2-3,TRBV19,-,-,CASSLQVPSDTQYF,TGTGCCAGTAGCCTCCAGGTTCCATCAGATACGCAGTATTTT
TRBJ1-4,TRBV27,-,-,CASSFRDGEKLFF,TGTGCCAGCAGTTTCCGGGACGGGGAAAAACTGTTTTTT
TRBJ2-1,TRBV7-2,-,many,CASSLTPPGTYNEQFF,TGTGCCAGCAGCTTAACCCCCCCGGGGACCTACAATGAGCAGTTCTTC
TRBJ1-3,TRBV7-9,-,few,CASSLGGAGGNTIYF,TGTGCCAGCAGCTTAGGAGGGGCAGGTGGAAACACCATATATTTT
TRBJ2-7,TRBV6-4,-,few,CASRRKGEQYF,TGTGCCAGCAGGAGGAAGGGTGAGCAGTACTTC
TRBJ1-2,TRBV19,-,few,CASSPRDRPDVYTF,TGTGCCAGTAGCCCAAGGGACCGCCCAGACGTCTACACCTTC
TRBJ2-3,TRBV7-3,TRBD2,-,CASSFSTSGSSSTDTQYF,TGTGCCAGCAGCTTCTCGACTAGCGGGAGTTCTAGCACAGATACGCAGTATTTT
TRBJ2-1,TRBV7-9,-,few,CASSLVEFDEQFF,TGTGCCAGCAGCTTAGTGGAGTTCGATGAGCAGTTCTTC
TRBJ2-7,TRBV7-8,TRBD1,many,CASSSSSGTVTSYEQYF,TGTGCCAGCAGCTCCAGTTCAGGGACAGTGACCTCCTACGAGCAGTACTTC
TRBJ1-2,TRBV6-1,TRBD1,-,CASSEWTGSGYTF,TGTGCCAGCAGTGAATGGACAGGTAGTGGCTACACCTTC
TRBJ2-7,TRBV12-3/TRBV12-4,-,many,CASSLGPGRSYEQYF,TGTGCCAGCAGTTTAGGGCCAGGGAGGTCCTACGAGCAGTACTTC
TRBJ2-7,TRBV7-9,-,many,CASSRLEGPYEQYF,TGTGCCAGCAGCCGTTTAGAGGGACCCTACGAGCAGTACTTC
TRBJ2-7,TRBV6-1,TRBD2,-,CASRPGTSRRYEQYF,TGTGCCAGCAGGCCTGGGACTAGCAGACGCTACGAGCAGTACTTC
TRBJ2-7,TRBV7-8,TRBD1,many,CASSLKRTGTGDEQYF,TGTGCCAGCAGCTTAAAAAGGACCGGGACAGGGGACGAGCAGTACTTC
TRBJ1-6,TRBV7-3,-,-,CASSLSGQGNSPLHF,TGTGCCAGCAGCCTAAGCGGCCAGGGGAATTCACCCCTCCACTTT
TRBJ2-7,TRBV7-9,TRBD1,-,CASSSLDELTGQGIHEQYF,TGTGCCAGCAGCTCTTTGGATGAATTAACGGGACAGGGGATCCACGAGCAGTACTTC
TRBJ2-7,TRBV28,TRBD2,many,CASSHPTTSGIYEQYF,TGTGCCAGCAGTCACCCTACGACTAGCGGGATCTACGAGCAGTACTTC
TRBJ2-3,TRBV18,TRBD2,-,CASSPRRAGGIADTQYF,TGTGCCAGCTCACCCCGGAGGGCGGGAGGAATAGCAGATACGCAGTATTTT
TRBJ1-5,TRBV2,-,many,CASSSAGRNQPQHF,TGTGCCAGCAGCTCAGCGGGTCGCAATCAGCCCCAGCATTTT
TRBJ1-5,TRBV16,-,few,CASSQSSGGQPQHF,TGTGCCAGCAGCCAAAGTTCAGGAGGGCAGCCCCAGCATTTT
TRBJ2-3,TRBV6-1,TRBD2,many,CASSEASGRVDTQYF,TGTGCCAGCAGTGAGGCTAGCGGGAGGGTAGATACGCAGTATTTT
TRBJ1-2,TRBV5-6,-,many,CASTWEAGGYTF,TGTGCCAGCACCTGGGAGGCAGGTGGCTACACCTTC
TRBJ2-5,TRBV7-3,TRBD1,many,CASSLSRDRGQTQYF,TGTGCCAGCAGCTTATCCCGGGACAGGGGGCAGACCCAGTACTTC
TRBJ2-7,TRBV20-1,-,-,CSALRSSYEQYF,TGCAGTGCACTGAGGAGCTCCTACGAGCAGTACTTC
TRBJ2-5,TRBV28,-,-,CASRIQGFTETQYF,TGTGCCAGCAGGATACAAGGGTTTACGGAGACCCAGTACTTC
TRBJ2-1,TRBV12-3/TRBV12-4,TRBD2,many,CASSPGRFDPGTNYNEQFF,TGTGCCAGCAGCCCAGGACGCTTTGACCCTGGGACTAATTACAATGAGCAGTTCTTC
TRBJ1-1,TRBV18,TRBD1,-,CASSPLNRDRVRYTEAFF,TGTGCCAGCTCACCTTTAAACAGGGACAGGGTTCGATACACTGAAGCTTTCTTT
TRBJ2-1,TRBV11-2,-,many,CASSLGSPEQFF,TGTGCCAGCAGCTTAGGGAGCCCCGAGCAGTTCTTC